This T cell receptor (beta chain) was captured by sequencing in a study of monozygotic twins with inflammatory bowel disease. After re-calling the 5' RACE reads, TCRdb lists one entry per CDR3 protein, DNA absent. This listing includes about 440,000 distinct CDR3 sequences. CDR3 length equals 11 residues. Germline V gives CDR1 ENHRY, CDR2 SYGVKD. The sample comprised blood. This chain connects TRBV10-3 to TRBJ2-1; checking the TCRdb D call of TRBD2 is not possible without DNA. The TCR comes from a human donor with ulcerative colitis or Crohn's disease, or a healthy co-twin of an affected twin (not recorded which). This CDR3 is CAAGTSGEQFF.